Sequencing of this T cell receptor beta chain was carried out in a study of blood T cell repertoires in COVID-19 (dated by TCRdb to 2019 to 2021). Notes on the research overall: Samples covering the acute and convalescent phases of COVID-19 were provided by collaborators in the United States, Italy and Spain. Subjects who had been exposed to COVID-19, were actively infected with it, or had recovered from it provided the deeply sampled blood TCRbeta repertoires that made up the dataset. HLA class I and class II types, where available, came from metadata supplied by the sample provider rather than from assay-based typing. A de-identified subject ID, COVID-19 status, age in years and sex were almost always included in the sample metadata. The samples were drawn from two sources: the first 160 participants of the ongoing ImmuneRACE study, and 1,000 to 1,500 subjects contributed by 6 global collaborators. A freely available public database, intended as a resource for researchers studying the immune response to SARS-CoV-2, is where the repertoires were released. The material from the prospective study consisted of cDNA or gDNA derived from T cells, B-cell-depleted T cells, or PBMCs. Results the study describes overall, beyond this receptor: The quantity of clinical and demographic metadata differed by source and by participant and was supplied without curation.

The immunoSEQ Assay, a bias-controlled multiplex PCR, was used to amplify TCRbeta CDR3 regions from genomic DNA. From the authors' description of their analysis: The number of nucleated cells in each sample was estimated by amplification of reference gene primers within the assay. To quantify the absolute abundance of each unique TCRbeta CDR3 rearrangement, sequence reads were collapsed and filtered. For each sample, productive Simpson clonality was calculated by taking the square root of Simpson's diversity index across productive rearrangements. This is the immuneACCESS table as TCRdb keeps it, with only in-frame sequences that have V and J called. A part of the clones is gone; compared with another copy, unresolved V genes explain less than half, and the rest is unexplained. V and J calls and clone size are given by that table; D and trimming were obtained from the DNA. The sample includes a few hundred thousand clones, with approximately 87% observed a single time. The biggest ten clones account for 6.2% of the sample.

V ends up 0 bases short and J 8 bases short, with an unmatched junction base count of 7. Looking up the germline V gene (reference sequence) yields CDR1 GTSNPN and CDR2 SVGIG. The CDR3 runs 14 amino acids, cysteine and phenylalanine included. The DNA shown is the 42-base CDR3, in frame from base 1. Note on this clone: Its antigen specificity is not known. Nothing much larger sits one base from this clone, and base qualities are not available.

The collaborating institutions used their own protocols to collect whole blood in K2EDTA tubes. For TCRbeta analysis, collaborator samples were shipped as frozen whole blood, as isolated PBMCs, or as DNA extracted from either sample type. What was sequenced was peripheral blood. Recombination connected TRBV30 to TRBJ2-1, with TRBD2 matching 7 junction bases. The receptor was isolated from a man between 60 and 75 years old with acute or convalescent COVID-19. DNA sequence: TGTGCCTGGAGTGTTGGCAAGACTAGCCATGAGCAGTTCTTC. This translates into CAWSVGKTSHEQFF.